The 8 T cell receptor beta chains given below trace back to one sample, sequenced in a study of beta chain features in type 1 diabetes. Reverse transcribing all isolated RNA meant expressed TCRB transcripts were sequenced. Profiling relied on immunoSEQ multiplex PCR, and the TCRdb table lists in-frame clones only, not all of them. The table has 900,000 or so clones, roughly a sixth seen once. Sequencing was carried out using naive CD4+ T cells from blood. The receptors shown here come from a woman aged 18-30 years in good health.

On this clone itself: A read error may produce the germline difference seen at one junction end. The J gene is TRBJ1-2, the V gene TRBV9; a possible D gene is TRBD1 (6 bases). The CDR3 has 14 amino acids. Germline lookup yields CDR1 SGDLS and CDR2 YYNGEE. The CDR3 DNA sequence: TGTGCCAGCAGCGTAGGACAGGAAGGAGATGGCTACGCCTTC. Its translation is CASSVGQEGDGYAF. Looking up the rest from reference TRBV9 and TRBJ1-2 gives the full variable domain: DSGVTQTPKHLITATGQRVTLRCSPRSGDLSVYWYQQSLDQGLQFLIQYYNGEERAKGNILERFSAQQFPDLHSELNLSSLELGDSALYFCASSVGQEGDGYAFGSGTRLTVV.

The rearrangement uses TRBV19 and TRBJ2-5; the match to TRBD2 covers 15 bases. This CDR3 is 17 amino acids long. Trimming cost V 6 bases and J 0 bases; bases outside gene matches: 5. CDR1 is LNHDA, CDR2 SQIVND, per germline (reference sequence). CDR3 coding DNA: TGTGCCAGTAGCAGTGGGACTAGCGGGAGGTACCAAGAGACCCAGTACTTC. Translation gives CASSSGTSGRYQETQYF.

This clone was recorded a few times. The chain uses TRBV10-2 and TRBJ2-5; D call uncertain. Germline V gene lookup returns CDR1 WSHSY and CDR2 SAAADI. This CDR3 comprises 11 residues. The V end lost 6 bases, the J end lost 5 bases, and 7 bases lay between the germline ends. The CDR3 region has the DNA TGCGCCAGCAGATTCGGGGAGACCCAGTACTTC. This gives the protein CASRFGETQYF.

Only a few counts were recorded for this clone. CDR3 amino acids: CASSTHRASTDTQYF. In DNA, the CDR3 is TGCGCCAGCTCCACCCACAGGGCTAGCACAGATACGCAGTATTTT. The chain joins TRBV10-2 to TRBJ2-3; D perhaps matches TRBD1 (6 bases). Germline V gene sequence: CDR1 WSHSY, CDR2 SAAADI. V was shortened by 8 bases and J by 0 bases, with 15 bases between the two germline ends. The CDR3 sequence is 15 residues long.

This clone has just a few counts. This chain joins TRBV19 and TRBJ1-1; D gene uncertain. Trimming took off 3 bases at V and 3 bases at J, with 14 bases between the two ends. The germline CDR1 and CDR2 sequences are LNHDA and SQIVND (reference sequence). The CDR3 contains 15 residues. CDR3 nucleotide sequence: TGTGCCAGTAGTATTGGGGTTGGTTACGACACTGAAGCTTTCTTT. It codes for CASSIGVGYDTEAFF.

The V gene is TRBV21-1, the J gene TRBJ2-7; the D call of TRBD2 is as the table states it, not checked on the DNA. TRBV21-1 is a pseudogene segment. The CDR3 is made up of 16 amino acids. For the CDR3, the DNA is TGTGCCAGCAGCATTGCAGGACTAGCGGGATTGAACGAGCAGTACTTC. Its translation is CASSIAGLAGLNEQYF.

The table lists this clone with a few counts. V and J are TRBV6-4 and TRBJ2-1, with 8 bases identical to TRBD1. The CDR3 is 14 amino acids. The J segment lost 4 bases and the V segment lost 8 bases, leaving 7 bases of the junction unmatched. Germline V CDR1 and CDR2: MRHNA, SNTAGT. CDR3 coding DNA: TGTGCCAGCGCCCGGGACAGGAGATACAATGAGCAGTTCTTC. Its protein product is CASARDRRYNEQFF.

This clone was counted between two and nine times. The chain is built from TRBV7-2 and TRBJ2-1; either TRBD1 or TRBD2 may fit D (5 bases each). The V end lost 5 bases, the J end lost 3 bases, and 26 bases lay between the germline ends. Germline CDR1 reads SGHTA; CDR2 reads FQGNSA. CDR3 length: 19 residues. The CDR3 reads CASSPRGGMFQTGYNEQFF. CDR3 sequence (DNA): TGTGCCAGCAGCCCCCGGGGCGGCATGTTTCAAACGGGCTACAATGAGCAGTTCTTC.